These 19 T cell receptor beta chains originate from one sample sequenced in a study of control samples from healthy donors and cancer patients. Some clones are missing from TCRdb's copy, which holds only in-frame ones; the method was immunoSEQ multiplex PCR. In total, the table holds approximately 190,000 clones. Sequenced sample: blood. The receptors were sampled from a woman between 25 and 40 years old in good health.

J is TRBJ1-6 and V is TRBV14; 7 bases are shared with TRBD1. From germline, CDR1 is SGHDN and CDR2 FVKESK. The CDR3 is 15 amino acids. The junction had 2 bases not matched to a gene; V was cut back by 1 base and J by 5 bases. CDR3 sequence reads: CASSQVGTDNSPLHF. The CDR3 DNA follows: TGTGCCAGCAGCCAAGTGGGGACAGATAATTCACCCCTCCACTTT. The entire variable domain, with the rest obtained from reference TRBV14 and TRBJ1-6, is as follows: EAGVTQFPSHSVIEKGQTVTLRCDPISGHDNLYWYRRVMGKEIKFLLHFVKESKQDESGMPNNRFLAERTGGTYSTLKVQPAELEDSGVYFCASSQVGTDNSPLHFGNGTRLTVT.

The gene calls are TRBV11-2 and TRBJ2-2; D unresolved. The CDR3 is 14 amino acids. Germline CDR1 is SGHAT and CDR2 is FQNNGV. Trimming took 4 bases from V and 8 from J, leaving 14 bases between them. The CDR3 DNA reads as TGTGCCAGCAGCTCCGCGTTCGGAACTGGGGAGCTGTTTTTT. It translates to CASSSAFGTGELFF.

The chain couples TRBV2 to TRBJ1-5, with D possibly TRBD1 on 5 matching bases. CDR3 length: 16 amino acids. V was clipped by 1 base and J by 3 bases, with 13 bases between them. The germline CDR1 and CDR2 sequences are SNHLY and FYNNEI. The CDR3: CASSEGAGKVNQPQHF. Written as DNA, the CDR3 is TGTGCCAGCAGTGAAGGGGCAGGGAAGGTCAATCAGCCCCAGCATTTT.

The V and J genes are TRBV28 and TRBJ1-4; D remains ambiguous. Germline CDR1 MDHEN, CDR2 SYDVKM. The germline V and J ends were trimmed by 1 base and 7 bases, with 13 bases remaining between them. The CDR3 totals 15 residues. The CDR3 loop is CASSLFWGEAEKLFF. The CDR3 region has the DNA TGTGCCAGCAGTTTATTCTGGGGAGAGGCTGAAAAACTGTTTTTT.

V and J are TRBV18 and TRBJ1-5; no clear D. Germline assignment: CDR1 KGHSH and CDR2 LQKENI. V lost 5 bases and J 7 bases, leaving 12 bases between the germline ends. This CDR3 has 13 amino acids. The CDR3 nucleotides are TGTGCCAGCTCAGAGGCTTTGAACCAGCCCCAGCATTTT. This codes for CASSEALNQPQHF.

J is TRBJ1-1 and V is TRBV7-9; 10 bases are a match to TRBD1. Germline CDR1 is SEHNR and CDR2 is FQNEAQ (reference sequence). V lost 8 bases and J lost 6; bases outside the gene matches: 9. The CDR3 is made up of 14 amino acids. The chain's CDR3 is CASSGTGAPSEAFF. In DNA form, the CDR3 reads TGTGCCAGCTCAGGGACAGGGGCTCCCTCTGAAGCTTTCTTT. The full variable domain, rest sourced from reference TRBV7-9 and TRBJ1-1, is DTGVSQNPRHKITKRGQNVTFRCDPISEHNRLYWYRQTLGQGPEFLTYFQNEAQLEKSRLLSDRFSAERPKGSFSTLEIQRTEQGDSAMYLCASSGTGAPSEAFFGQGTRLTVV.

V is TRBV29-1 and J is TRBJ1-2; TRBD1 is a possible D gene (5 bases). CDR3 length: 15 amino acids. Trimming cost V 5 bases and J 7 bases, with 23 bases left between them. Germline V gives CDR1 SQVTM, CDR2 ANQGSEA. The CDR3 DNA follows: TGCAGCGTTTTGGGTACAGGAGGGAATAGAGGTGGCTACACCTTC. As protein: CSVLGTGGNRGGYTF.

This chain links TRBV27 with TRBJ1-1; D not certain. Germline values: CDR1 MNHEY, CDR2 SMNVEV (reference sequence). The CDR3 extends over 15 amino acids. Between the trimmed V and J ends, which lost 0 bases and 5 bases, there was a span of 13 bases. The CDR3 here is CASSLSGMSYTEAFF. The CDR3 coding sequence is TGTGCCAGCAGTTTATCGGGCATGTCTTATACTGAAGCTTTCTTT.

J is TRBJ1-2 and V is TRBV2; D remains unclear. V was pared by 3 bases and J by 1 base, with 6 bases between. The germline V gene has CDR1 SNHLY and CDR2 FYNNEI. The CDR3 has 13 amino acids. The CDR3 sequence is CASSDTDNYGYTF. The DNA of the CDR3 is TGTGCCAGCAGTGATACTGATAACTATGGCTACACCTTC.

The chain carries TRBV18 and TRBJ2-7; D not resolved. Deletions cut 6 bases from V and 0 bases from J, with 15 bases between. CDR1 and CDR2 (germline): KGHSH, LQKENI. This CDR3 spans 15 amino acids. CDR3: CASSPGGISSYEQYF. CDR3 coding DNA: TGTGCCAGCTCCCCCGGTGGGATCAGCTCCTACGAGCAGTACTTC.

The rearrangement uses TRBV19 and TRBJ1-3; no firm D call. V was cut by 5 bases and J by 0 bases, with 5 bases left in between. This CDR3 is 13 amino acids long. Germline CDR1 is LNHDA and CDR2 is SQIVND (reference sequence). CDR3 loop: CASSPDSGNTIYF. The DNA of the CDR3 is TGTGCCAGTAGTCCAGACTCTGGAAACACCATATATTTT.

This chain connects TRBV2 to TRBJ1-5; no clear D gene. CDR3 size: 15 residues. Germline V gene lookup returns CDR1 SNHLY and CDR2 FYNNEI. The V and J ends lost 7 bases and 6 bases respectively, with 19 bases between them. The CDR3 is CASTGASRSGQPQHF. CDR3 DNA: TGTGCCAGCACCGGAGCGAGCCGGTCGGGTCAGCCCCAGCATTTT.

This chain links TRBV4-1 with TRBJ1-3; the D is unclear. Germline V gene data show CDR1 as MGHRA and CDR2 as YSYEKL. This CDR3 contains 16 residues. Deletions cut 3 bases from V and 0 bases from J, with 12 bases between. CDR3 bases: TGCGCCAGCAGCCACCACCTAGGAAACTCTGGAAACACCATATATTTT. Encoded protein: CASSHHLGNSGNTIYF.

The chain combines TRBV5-1 with TRBJ1-3; 7 nucleotides align to TRBD1. Germline CDR1 and CDR2: SGHRS and YFSETQ. The CDR3 is made up of 15 amino acids. After removal of 3 bases from V and 4 bases from J, the junction contained 7 bases not matched to a gene. The CDR3: CASSYDRVKGNTIYF. The CDR3, as DNA: TGCGCCAGCAGCTATGACAGGGTTAAGGGAAACACCATATATTTT.

Worth noting for this clone: The germline gene is not matched at one end of the junction; a read error may be the cause. The chain joins TRBV6-4 to TRBJ2-1, with 7 bases that match TRBD2. From germline, CDR1 is MRHNA and CDR2 SNTAGT. This CDR3 comprises 18 residues. CDR3 sequence: CASSDLRSMGLPYHEQFF. CDR3 coding DNA: TGTGCCAGCAGTGACCTGCGGTCCATGGGACTACCCTACCATGAGCAGTTCTTC.

CDR3 residues: CASSLGTGGGLYGYTF. The CDR3 DNA follows: TGTGCCAGCAGCCTCGGGACAGGGGGCGGCCTATATGGCTACACCTTC. The chain has TRBV7-2 and TRBJ1-2; 12 nucleotides match TRBD1. Germline V gene lookup returns CDR1 SGHTA and CDR2 FQGNSA. J gave up 5 bases and V 5 bases, and 9 bases lay outside the gene matches. This CDR3 region has 16 residues. Full variable domain (remainder filled in from reference TRBV7-2 and TRBJ1-2): GAGVSQSPSNKVTEKGKDVELRCDPISGHTALYWYRQSLGQGLEFLIYFQGNSAPDKSGLPSDRFSAERTGGSVSTLTIQRTQQEDSAVYLCASSLGTGGGLYGYTFGSGTRLTVV.

The rearrangement links TRBV14 to TRBJ1-3; D is unclear. The V end lost 2 bases, the J end lost 2 bases, and 10 bases lay between the germline ends. Germline V CDR1 and CDR2: SGHDN, FVKESK. The CDR3 runs to 15 residues. CDR3 region: CASSQFLGTGNTIYF. CDR3 coding DNA: TGTGCCAGCAGCCAATTCTTGGGAACTGGAAACACCATATATTTT. Together with reference TRBV14 and TRBJ1-3, the CDR3 gives the full variable domain: EAGVTQFPSHSVIEKGQTVTLRCDPISGHDNLYWYRRVMGKEIKFLLHFVKESKQDESGMPNNRFLAERTGGTYSTLKVQPAELEDSGVYFCASSQFLGTGNTIYFGEGSWLTVV.

Comments on this clone: This sample also contains other DNA sequences that code for the same CDR3. V and J are TRBV11-2 and TRBJ2-2; possibly TRBD2 for D (5 bases). Germline V gives CDR1 SGHAT, CDR2 FQNNGV. Trimming stripped 3 bases from V and 5 bases from J, with 7 bases between. CDR3 size: 13 residues. The CDR3 is CASSFTGTGELFF. As DNA, the CDR3 is TGTGCCAGCAGCTTTACGGGAACCGGGGAGCTGTTTTTT.

The chain combines TRBV12-3 or TRBV12-4 with TRBJ1-4; D is undetermined. Trimming shortened V by 1 base and J by 6 bases, and 0 bases separated the two germline ends. The CDR3 spans 11 residues. The CDR3 sequence is CASSLDEKLFF. The CDR3, as DNA: TGTGCCAGCAGTTTAGATGAAAAACTGTTTTTT.